The 18 T cell receptor beta chains in this list originate from one sample, sequenced in a study of blood T cell repertoires in COVID-19. Here immunoSEQ multiplex PCR was the method, and the copy in TCRdb shows in-frame clones only, minus some. The sample shows roughly 220,000 clones, 90% of them seen only once. The specimen was PBMCs or T cells enriched from blood (not recorded which). The receptors were gathered from a man in his thirties or forties who had been exposed to COVID-19.

The chain employs TRBV5-1 and TRBJ1-1; 7 nucleotides align to TRBD1. J lost 4 bases, V lost 0 bases, and 3 bases had no gene match. Germline CDR1 and CDR2: SGHRS and YFSETQ. CDR3 length equals 14 residues. The CDR3 DNA is TGCGCCAGCAGCTTGGCCAGGGACAGCACTGAAGCTTTCTTT. Protein product: CASSLARDSTEAFF. The complete variable domain, with remaining parts taken from reference TRBV5-1 and TRBJ1-1, reads KAGVTQTPRYLIKTRGQQVTLSCSPISGHRSVSWYQQTPGQGLQFLFEYFSETQRNKGNFPGRFSGRQFSNSRSEMNVSTLELGDSALYLCASSLARDSTEAFFGQGTRLTVV.

This chain links TRBV4-1 with TRBJ1-5; TRBD1 aligns across 7 bases. From germline, CDR1 is MGHRA and CDR2 YSYEKL. Losses at the gene ends were 4 bases for V and 6 bases for J; bases not matched to a gene: 9. The CDR3 totals 15 residues. The CDR3 coding sequence is TGCGCCAGCAGCCCCAACAGGGGACTGGGTCAGCCCCAGCATTTT. Translation: CASSPNRGLGQPQHF.

V is TRBV9 and J is TRBJ1-4; no definite D call. The CDR3 runs 14 residues. V was clipped by 3 bases and J by 7 bases, with 13 bases between them. Germline V CDR1 and CDR2: SGDLS, YYNGEE. DNA for the CDR3: TGTGCCAGCAGCGATGACCCCCGGGGTGAAAAACTGTTTTTT. Translation gives CASSDDPRGEKLFF.

This clone was found once. The gene calls are TRBV7-9 and TRBJ2-5; 11 nucleotides agree with TRBD2. The V gene's germline CDR1 is SEHNR and CDR2 FQNEAQ (reference sequence). The J segment lost 5 bases and the V segment lost 4 bases, leaving 6 bases of the junction unmatched. This CDR3 is 15 amino acids long. CDR3 DNA: TGTGCCAGCAGCTCCCTTAGCGGGGGGGGTGAGACCCAGTACTTC. This translates into CASSSLSGGGETQYF. Using reference TRBV7-9 and TRBJ2-5 for the parts outside the CDR3, the full variable domain is DTGVSQNPRHKITKRGQNVTFRCDPISEHNRLYWYRQTLGQGPEFLTYFQNEAQLEKSRLLSDRFSAERPKGSFSTLEIQRTEQGDSAMYLCASSSLSGGGETQYFGPGTRLLVL.

V is TRBV5-5 and J is TRBJ2-7, with TRBD1 identical over 8 bases. From germline, CDR1 is SGHKS and CDR2 YYEKEE (reference sequence). With 4 bases clipped from V and 3 bases from J, the junction kept 9 bases outside the gene matches. The CDR3 runs 15 residues. CDR3 region: CASSGGQGLGYEQYF. As DNA, the CDR3 is TGTGCCAGCAGCGGAGGACAGGGTTTAGGCTACGAGCAGTACTTC.

V and J are TRBV5-6 and TRBJ2-3, with 7 bases lining up with TRBD2. Germline assignment: CDR1 SGHDT and CDR2 YYEEEE. The J segment lost 6 bases and the V segment lost 4 bases, leaving 2 bases of the junction unmatched. The CDR3 consists of 12 residues. As DNA, the CDR3 is TGTGCCAGCAGCCGGACTAGTGATACGCAGTATTTT. This translates into CASSRTSDTQYF.

The rearrangement uses TRBV25-1 and TRBJ1-4; 7 positions agree with TRBD1. The CDR3 is made up of 18 amino acids. The V gene's germline CDR1 is MGHDK and CDR2 SYGVNS. The trim removed 5 bases at V and 7 bases at J, leaving 19 bases unmatched. CDR3 DNA sequence: TGTGCCAGCAGTCCTCACCCGCCCGGGACAGCGGATTTTGAAAAACTGTTTTTT. Translated, it gives CASSPHPPGTADFEKLFF. Based on the CDR3 plus reference TRBV25-1 and TRBJ1-4, the full variable domain is EADIYQTPRYLVIGTGKKITLECSQTMGHDKMYWYQQDPGMELHLIHYSYGVNSTEKGDLSSESTVSRIRTEHFPLTLESARPSHTSQYLCASSPHPPGTADFEKLFFGSGTQLSVL.

This rearrangement joins TRBV6-6 to TRBJ2-2; D may be TRBD2 (5 bases). V was shortened by 6 bases and J by 2 bases, with 10 bases between the two germline ends. This CDR3 has 14 amino acids. The germline gives CDR1 MNHNY, CDR2 SVGAGI (reference sequence). The CDR3 reads CASSYRGNTGELFF. As DNA, the CDR3 is TGTGCCAGCAGCTACCGGGGAAACACCGGGGAGCTGTTTTTT.

J is TRBJ2-7 and V is TRBV10-3, with 7 bases fitting TRBD2. This CDR3 spans 13 amino acids. CDR1 and CDR2 (germline): ENHRY, SYGVKD. With V trimmed by 11 bases and J by 3 bases, 10 bases remained unmatched. The CDR3 DNA is TGTGCCGCCCGAGCGGGACTGAACTACGAGCAGTACTTC. Encoded protein: CAARAGLNYEQYF.

The genes are TRBV4-1 and TRBJ1-6; 9 nucleotides line up with TRBD1. Losses at the gene ends were 4 bases for V and 7 bases for J; bases not matched to a gene: 5. CDR3 size: 15 residues. The germline V gene encodes CDR1 MGHRA and CDR2 YSYEKL. This CDR3 is CASSPYGQGNSPLHF. DNA of the CDR3: TGCGCCAGCAGCCCATACGGACAGGGGAATTCACCCCTCCACTTT.

The chain couples TRBV5-1 to TRBJ1-4, with a possible D match to TRBD1 (5 bases). Germline loops: CDR1 SGHRS, CDR2 YFSETQ. The CDR3 contains 16 residues. The V gene lost 4 bases and the J gene lost 3 bases, with 16 bases spanning the gap. The CDR3 here is CASSRTTSGANEKLFF. The CDR3 nucleotides are TGCGCCAGCAGCCGGACAACCTCTGGGGCTAATGAAAAACTGTTTTTT. Together with reference TRBV5-1 and TRBJ1-4, the CDR3 gives the full variable domain: KAGVTQTPRYLIKTRGQQVTLSCSPISGHRSVSWYQQTPGQGLQFLFEYFSETQRNKGNFPGRFSGRQFSNSRSEMNVSTLELGDSALYLCASSRTTSGANEKLFFGSGTQLSVL.

This clone occurred a few times. The DNA for the CDR3 is TGTGCCAGCGGCGGGACGATGAACACTGAAGCTTTCTTT. Translating it yields CASGGTMNTEAFF. V usage is TRBV2 and J usage is TRBJ1-1; D is perhaps TRBD1 (5 bases). The CDR3 length is 13 residues. The V end was cut by 8 bases, the J end by 0 bases, with 10 bases between. In germline, CDR1 is SNHLY, CDR2 FYNNEI. The full variable domain, with the rest looked up from reference TRBV2 and TRBJ1-1, is EPEVTQTPSHQVTQMGQEVILRCVPISNHLYFYWYRQILGQKVEFLVSFYNNEISEKSEIFDDQFSVERPDGSNFTLKIRSTKLEDSAMYFCASGGTMNTEAFFGQGTRLTVV.

This clone has a single count. The J gene is TRBJ2-7, the V gene TRBV18; 7 bases agree with TRBD2. Trimming removed 5 bases from V and 2 bases from J; junction bases left unmatched: 9. The CDR3 sequence is 15 residues long. Per germline, CDR1 KGHSH and CDR2 LQKENI. The CDR3 is CASSSGAPGTYEQYF. CDR3 nucleotides: TGTGCCAGCTCAAGCGGGGCCCCCGGTACCTACGAGCAGTACTTC.

The rearrangement links TRBV5-1 to TRBJ1-6; D might be TRBD1 (5 bases). Trimming removed 0 bases at V and 9 bases at J, with 13 bases between. CDR1 and CDR2 (germline): SGHRS, YFSETQ. The CDR3 contains 15 residues. CDR3 in DNA: TGCGCCAGCAGCTTGGAGGCAGGGTTAACTTCACCCCTCCACTTT. This sequence encodes CASSLEAGLTSPLHF.

This chain joins TRBV30 and TRBJ1-1; no definite D call. Germline CDR1 GTSNPN, CDR2 SVGIG (reference sequence). The CDR3 is 13 residues long. Deletions cut 4 bases from V and 0 bases from J, with 9 bases between. The CDR3, as DNA: TGTGCCTGGAACCCAGGCATGAACACTGAAGCTTTCTTT. This translates into CAWNPGMNTEAFF. Full variable domain (remainder filled in from reference TRBV30 and TRBJ1-1): SQTIHQWPATLVQPVGSPLSLECTVEGTSNPNLYWYRQAAGRGLQLLFYSVGIGQISSEVPQNLSASRPQDRQFILSSKKLLLSDSGFYLCAWNPGMNTEAFFGQGTRLTVV.

This clone has only one observation. J is TRBJ2-7 and V is TRBV4-1, with D uncertain. The V end was cut by 4 bases, the J end by 0 bases, with 10 bases between. The CDR3 sequence is 14 residues long. CDR1 and CDR2 from the germline V gene are MGHRA and YSYEKL. The CDR3 region is CASSRDTGSYEQYF. The CDR3 DNA is TGCGCCAGCAGCCGAGACACCGGCTCCTACGAGCAGTACTTC.

On this clone: A junction end diverges from the germline sequence, so it may reflect a read error. The CDR3 is CAWSVGLRADF. For the CDR3, the DNA is TGTGCCTGGAGTGTTGGTCTGCGCGCGGATTTT. This rearrangement joins TRBV30 to TRBJ2-3; unclear D gene. This CDR3 has 11 amino acids. CDR1 and CDR2 (germline): GTSNPN, SVGIG (reference sequence).

V gene TRBV7-9 combines with J gene TRBJ1-2, with D tentatively TRBD1 (5 bases). Germline-derived CDR1 and CDR2 are SEHNR and FQNEAQ (reference sequence). The CDR3 has 13 amino acids. Trimming removed 5 bases from V and 6 bases from J, with 13 bases in between. The DNA of the CDR3 is TGTGCCAGCAGCCCCGATTTAGGGGATGGCTACACCTTC. This translates into CASSPDLGDGYTF.